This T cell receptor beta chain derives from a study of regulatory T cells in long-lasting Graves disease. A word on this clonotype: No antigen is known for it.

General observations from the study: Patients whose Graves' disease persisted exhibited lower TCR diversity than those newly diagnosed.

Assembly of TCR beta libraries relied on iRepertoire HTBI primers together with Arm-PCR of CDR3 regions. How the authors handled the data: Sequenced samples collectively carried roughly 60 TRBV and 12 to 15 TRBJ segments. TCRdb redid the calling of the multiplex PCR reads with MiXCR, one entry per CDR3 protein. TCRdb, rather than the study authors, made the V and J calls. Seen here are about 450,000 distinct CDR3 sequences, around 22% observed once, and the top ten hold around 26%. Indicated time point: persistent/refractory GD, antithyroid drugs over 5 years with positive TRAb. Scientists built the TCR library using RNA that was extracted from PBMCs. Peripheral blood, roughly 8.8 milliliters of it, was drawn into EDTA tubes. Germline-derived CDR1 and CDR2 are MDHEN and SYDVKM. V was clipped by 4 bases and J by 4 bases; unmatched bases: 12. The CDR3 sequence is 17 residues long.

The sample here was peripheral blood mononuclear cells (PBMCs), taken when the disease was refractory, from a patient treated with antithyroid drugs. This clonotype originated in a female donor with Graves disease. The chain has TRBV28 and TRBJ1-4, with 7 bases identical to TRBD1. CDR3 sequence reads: CASSSLEQGSLNEKLFF. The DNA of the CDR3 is TGTGCCAGCAGTTCACTCGAACAGGGGAGCCTTAATGAAAAACTGTTTTTT. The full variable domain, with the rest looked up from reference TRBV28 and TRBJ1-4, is DVKVTQSSRYLVKRTGEKVFLECVQDMDHENMFWYRQDPGLGLRLIYFSYDVKMKEKGDIPEGYSVSREKKERFSLILESASTNQTSMYLCASSSLEQGSLNEKLFFGSGTQLSVL.